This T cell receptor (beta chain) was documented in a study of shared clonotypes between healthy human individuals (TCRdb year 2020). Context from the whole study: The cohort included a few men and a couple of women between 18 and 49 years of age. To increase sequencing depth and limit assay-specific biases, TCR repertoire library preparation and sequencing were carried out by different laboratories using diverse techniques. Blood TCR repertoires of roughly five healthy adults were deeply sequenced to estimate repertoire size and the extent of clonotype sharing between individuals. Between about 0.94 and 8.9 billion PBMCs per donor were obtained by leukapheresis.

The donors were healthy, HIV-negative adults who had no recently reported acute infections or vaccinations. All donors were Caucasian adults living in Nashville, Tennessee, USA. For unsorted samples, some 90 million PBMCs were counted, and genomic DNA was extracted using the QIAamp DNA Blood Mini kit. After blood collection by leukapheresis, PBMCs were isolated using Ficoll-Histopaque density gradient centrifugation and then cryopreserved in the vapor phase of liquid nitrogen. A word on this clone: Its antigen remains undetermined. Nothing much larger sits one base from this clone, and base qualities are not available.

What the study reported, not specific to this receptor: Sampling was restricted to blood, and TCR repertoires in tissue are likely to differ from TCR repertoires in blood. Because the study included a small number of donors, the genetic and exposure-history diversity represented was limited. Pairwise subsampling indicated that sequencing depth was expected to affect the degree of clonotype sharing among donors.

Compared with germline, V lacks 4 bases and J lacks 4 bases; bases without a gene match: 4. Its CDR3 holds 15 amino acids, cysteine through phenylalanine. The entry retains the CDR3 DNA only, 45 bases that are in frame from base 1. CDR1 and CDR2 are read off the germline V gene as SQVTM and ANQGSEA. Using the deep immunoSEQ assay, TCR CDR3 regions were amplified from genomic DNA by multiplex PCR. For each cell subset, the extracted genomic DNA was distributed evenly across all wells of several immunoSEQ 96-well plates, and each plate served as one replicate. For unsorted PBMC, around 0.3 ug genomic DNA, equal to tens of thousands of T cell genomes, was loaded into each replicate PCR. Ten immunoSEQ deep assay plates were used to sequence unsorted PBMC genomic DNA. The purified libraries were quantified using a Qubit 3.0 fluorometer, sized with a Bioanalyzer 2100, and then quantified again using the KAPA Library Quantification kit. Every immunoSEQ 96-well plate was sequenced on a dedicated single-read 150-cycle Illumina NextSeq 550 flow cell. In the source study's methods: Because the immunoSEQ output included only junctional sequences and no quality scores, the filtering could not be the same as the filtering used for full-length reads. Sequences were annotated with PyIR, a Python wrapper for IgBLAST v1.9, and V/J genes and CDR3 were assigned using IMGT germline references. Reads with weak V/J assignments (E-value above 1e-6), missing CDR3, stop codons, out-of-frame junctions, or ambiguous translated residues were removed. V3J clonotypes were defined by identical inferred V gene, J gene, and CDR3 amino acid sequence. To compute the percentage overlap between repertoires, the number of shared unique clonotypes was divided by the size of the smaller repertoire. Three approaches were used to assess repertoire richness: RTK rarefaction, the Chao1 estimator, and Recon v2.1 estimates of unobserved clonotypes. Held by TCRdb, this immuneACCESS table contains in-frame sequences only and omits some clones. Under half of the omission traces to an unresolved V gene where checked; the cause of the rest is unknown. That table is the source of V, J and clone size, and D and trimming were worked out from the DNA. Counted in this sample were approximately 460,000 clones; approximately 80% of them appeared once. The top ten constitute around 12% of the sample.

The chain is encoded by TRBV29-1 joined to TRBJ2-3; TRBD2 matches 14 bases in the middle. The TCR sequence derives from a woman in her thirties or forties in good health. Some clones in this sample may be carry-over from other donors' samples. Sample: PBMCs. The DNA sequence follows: TGCAGCGTTGTGGGACTAGCGGGAGTGGCAGATACGCAGTATTTT. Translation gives CSVVGLAGVADTQYF.